The present entry profiles one T cell receptor beta chain with its context. CDR3 size: 14 residues. Trimming cost V 4 bases and J 1 base; bases outside gene matches: 3. Germline V gene lookup returns CDR1 MRHNA and CDR2 SNTAGT. Followed longitudinally, the Seattle patients had been enrolled during active infection. The data originate from a study of blood T cell repertoires in COVID-19. Study in general: Samples came from the United States, Italy and Spain, spanning acute and convalescent COVID-19. The cDNA or gDNA used as material had been derived from T cells, B-cell-depleted T cells, or PBMCs.

Authors' methods: Nucleated cell number was recorded as an estimate derived from reference gene primer amplification. TCRdb keeps only in-frame clones here, not all; method: immunoSEQ multiplex PCR. That table supplies the V and J calls and clone size; D and trimming were determined from the DNA. The sample lists about 240,000 clones, around 90% occurring once. The chain combines TRBV6-4 with TRBJ2-5; 7 bases agree with TRBD2. The sequenced sample was peripheral blood. The origin of this receptor is a man aged 25 to 45 with COVID-19, enrolled during active disease. The CDR3 reads CASSGGGTQETQYF. Written as DNA, the CDR3 is TGTGCCAGCAGTGGGGGAGGGACCCAAGAGACCCAGTACTTC.